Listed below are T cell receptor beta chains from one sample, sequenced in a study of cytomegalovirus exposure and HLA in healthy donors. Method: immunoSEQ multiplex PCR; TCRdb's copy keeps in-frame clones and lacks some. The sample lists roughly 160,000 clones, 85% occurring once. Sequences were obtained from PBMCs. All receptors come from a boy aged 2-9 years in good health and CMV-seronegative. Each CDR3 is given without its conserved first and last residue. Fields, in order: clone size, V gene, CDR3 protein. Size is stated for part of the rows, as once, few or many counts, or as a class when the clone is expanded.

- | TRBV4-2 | ASSQSHREQPQH
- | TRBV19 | ASSIGLGGPQPQH
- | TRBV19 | ASTPVYPSYEQY
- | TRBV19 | ASSRGLAEITDTQY
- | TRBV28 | ASRTYLAGGPYEQY
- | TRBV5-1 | ASSSMDRRDGYT
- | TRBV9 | ASSLDIGRVGSPLH
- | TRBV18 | ASSYPGQSSSPLH
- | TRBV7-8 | ASSSSRDRGSDTQY
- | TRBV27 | ASSSPGQEETQY
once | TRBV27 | ASRTPRPGRNNEQF
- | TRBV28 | ASSSPWGPKYEQF
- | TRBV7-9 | ASSLEGGINRVFFDEQF
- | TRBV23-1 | ASSRDRGSGNTIY
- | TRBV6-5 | ATSLGGRNTEAF
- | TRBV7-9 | ASPRTGPNTGELF
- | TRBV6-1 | ASSEALRPTGGNTIY
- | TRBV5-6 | ASSYAGTLNQPQH
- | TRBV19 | ASSWASGGAKNIQY
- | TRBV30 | AWIPKPGTGFTGANVLT
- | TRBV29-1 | SVGTSGFVGDTQY
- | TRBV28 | ASSPEGTKNTEAF
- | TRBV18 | ASSHRENTEAF
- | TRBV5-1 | ASSLGQGSTEAF
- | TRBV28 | ASSRDTVYGYT
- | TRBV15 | ATSRAGRGTDTQY
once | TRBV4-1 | ASSWDRGGNQPQH
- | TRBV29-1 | SVEDLPAYNEQF
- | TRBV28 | ASSPLLGSRDTQY
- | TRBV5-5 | ASSPRGPRAKNIQY
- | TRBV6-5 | ASSSILDRNYGYT
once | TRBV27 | ASARTGYTDTQY
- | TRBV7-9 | SSSFSTEAF
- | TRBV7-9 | SSTSMAGMGGYT
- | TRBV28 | ASSLGQGSQPQH
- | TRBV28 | ASRSGGWGEKLF
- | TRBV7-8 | ASSFRTSGPGETQY
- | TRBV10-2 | ASAYLRTSGSYEQY
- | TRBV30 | AWKVSWAGGSGNTIY
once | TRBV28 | ASSSRDTRGEQY
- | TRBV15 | ATSRDGQGHWPQH
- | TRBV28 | ASSLPFKSQGDEQY
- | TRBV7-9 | SSSLGQNYGYT
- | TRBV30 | AWRRSGGRYQETQY
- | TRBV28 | ASRQQGVYNEQF
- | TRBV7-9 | ASSHTGPNYGYT
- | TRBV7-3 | ASSLTSGSSHEQF
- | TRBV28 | ASSWTGGVYGYT
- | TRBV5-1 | ASSLRLAGGGEDTQY
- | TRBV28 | ASSPTGPSTDTQY
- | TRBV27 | ASSPTSGAHTDTQY
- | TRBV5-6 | ASSLGGGKYNEQF
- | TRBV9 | ASSVGSPRVGTEAF